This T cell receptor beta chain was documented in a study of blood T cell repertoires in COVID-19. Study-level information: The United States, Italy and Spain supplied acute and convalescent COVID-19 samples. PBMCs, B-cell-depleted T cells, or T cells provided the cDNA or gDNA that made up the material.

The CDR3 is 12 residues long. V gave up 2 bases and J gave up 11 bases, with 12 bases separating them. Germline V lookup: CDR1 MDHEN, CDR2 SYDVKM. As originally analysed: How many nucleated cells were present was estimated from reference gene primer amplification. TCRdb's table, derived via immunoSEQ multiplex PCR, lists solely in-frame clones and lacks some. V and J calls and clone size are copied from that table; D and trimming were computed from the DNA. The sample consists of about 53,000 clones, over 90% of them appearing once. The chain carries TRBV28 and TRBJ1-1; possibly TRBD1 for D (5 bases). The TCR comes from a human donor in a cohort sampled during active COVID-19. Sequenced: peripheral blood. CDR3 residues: CASSLSVGTAFF. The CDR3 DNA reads TGTGCCAGCAGTTTAAGTGTCGGGACTGCTTTCTTT.